Below are 32 T cell receptor beta chains sequenced from a single sample in a study of blood T cell repertoires in COVID-19. Some clones are missing from TCRdb's copy, which holds only in-frame ones; the method was immunoSEQ multiplex PCR. The data contain 150,000 to 200,000 clones, approximately 84% of them singletons. The sequencing input was peripheral blood. The receptors here all came from a woman older than 75 with acute or convalescent COVID-19.

The CDR3 DNA reads TGTGCCAGCAGTCGGGGACAGGACACCTACAATGAGCAGTTCTTC. Translating it yields CASSRGQDTYNEQFF. The chain couples TRBV6-2 or TRBV6-3 to TRBJ2-1; 8 bases map to TRBD1. The CDR3 spans 15 residues. With 5 bases clipped from V and 2 bases from J, the junction kept 5 bases outside the gene matches. The germline V gene encodes CDR1 MNHEY and CDR2 SVGEGT.

This chain links TRBV18 with TRBJ2-7, with 9 bases that match TRBD1. The ends lost 5 bases at V and 3 bases at J; junction bases unmatched: 8. The V gene's germline CDR1 is KGHSH and CDR2 LQKENI. The CDR3 is 15 residues long. The CDR3 DNA sequence: TGTGCCAGCTCAGAAACCGGGACAGGGATCTACGAGCAGTACTTC. The encoded protein is CASSETGTGIYEQYF.

This sequence joins TRBV7-9 and TRBJ1-1, with TRBD1 matching 9 bases. CDR3 size: 14 residues. Germline V lookup: CDR1 SEHNR, CDR2 FQNEAQ (reference sequence). The junction had 3 bases not matched to a gene; V was cut back by 6 bases and J by 1 base. The CDR3 DNA reads TGTGCCAGCAGGTCGACAGGGGGGAACACTGAAGCTTTCTTT. It encodes CASRSTGGNTEAFF.

V and J are TRBV5-1 and TRBJ2-2; 11 bases agree with TRBD2. This CDR3 is 17 amino acids long. Germline CDR1 SGHRS, CDR2 YFSETQ. V lost 1 base and J lost 13; bases outside the gene matches: 15. The DNA of the CDR3 is TGCGCCAGCAGCTTGACAGTCCCGGGACTAGCGGCCAGCAGGCTGTTTTTT. Protein product: CASSLTVPGLAASRLFF.

The V and J genes are TRBV3-1 (or the pseudogene TRBV3-2) and TRBJ2-5, with 12 bases fitting TRBD2. CDR1 is LGHDT, CDR2 YNNKEL, per germline (reference sequence). V shed 1 base, J shed 5 bases, and the junction held 8 bases outside the gene matches. The CDR3 has 17 amino acids. The CDR3: CASSQGLAGAGGETQYF. As DNA, the CDR3 is TGTGCCAGCAGCCAAGGACTAGCGGGGGCCGGGGGGGAGACCCAGTACTTC.

This chain joins TRBV19 and TRBJ1-1; TRBD1 is a possible D gene (6 bases). The CDR3 has 16 residues. V was clipped by 6 bases and J by 1 base, with 18 bases between them. Germline CDR1 LNHDA, CDR2 SQIVND (reference sequence). The CDR3 DNA reads TGTGCCAGTAGGCTCCCGGGGGGCGCGGGGAACACTGAAGCTTTCTTT. Translating gives CASRLPGGAGNTEAFF.

CDR3 amino acids: CASSEGLAVYEQYF. As DNA, the CDR3 is TGTGCCAGCAGTGAAGGGCTAGCGGTCTACGAGCAGTACTTC. The gene calls are TRBV2 and TRBJ2-7, with 7 nucleotides matching TRBD2. Trimming cost V 1 base and J 3 bases; bases outside gene matches: 3. Per the germline V gene, CDR1 is SNHLY and CDR2 is FYNNEI. There are 14 residues in the CDR3.

The chain combines TRBV5-1 with TRBJ1-4; 8 positions match TRBD1. The CDR3 covers 15 residues. V lost 4 bases to trimming and J lost 8 bases; unmatched junction nucleotides: 10. The germline gives CDR1 SGHRS, CDR2 YFSETQ. The CDR3 reads CASSTQTGEGEKLFF. The CDR3 DNA is TGCGCCAGCAGCACCCAGACAGGGGAGGGGGAAAAACTGTTTTTT.

V and J are TRBV5-5 and TRBJ1-5; no clear D gene. This CDR3 has 13 amino acids. In germline, CDR1 is SGHKS, CDR2 YYEKEE (reference sequence). The V gene lost 2 bases and the J gene lost 5 bases, with 8 bases spanning the gap. The CDR3 DNA is TGTGCCAGCAGCTTAACAGTCTATCAGCCCCAGCATTTT. Amino acids: CASSLTVYQPQHF.

The chain links TRBV5-1 to TRBJ1-4; 7 bases map to TRBD1. This CDR3 contains 15 residues. CDR1 SGHRS and CDR2 YFSETQ come from the germline V gene. Trimming at V came to 4 bases and at J to 5 bases, leaving 8 bases not matched to a gene. Here the CDR3 DNA reads TGCGCCAGCAGCGATGTGACAGGGTCGAATGAAAAACTGTTTTTT. Its protein is CASSDVTGSNEKLFF.

This sequence joins TRBV6-5 and TRBJ2-7, with D perhaps TRBD2 (7 bases). The CDR3 totals 13 residues. V lost 10 bases and J lost 2, with 15 bases in between. Germline loops: CDR1 MNHEY, CDR2 SVGAGI. CDR3 DNA: TGTGCCACAAAGAGGGGGGGGGCCTACGAGCAGTACTTC. Its translation is CATKRGGAYEQYF.

This sequence joins TRBV28 and TRBJ2-7; no clear D. CDR3 length: 11 residues. Trimming shortened V by 6 bases and J by 5 bases, and 8 bases separated the two germline ends. Per the germline V gene, CDR1 is MDHEN and CDR2 is SYDVKM. Here the CDR3 reads CASRYSDEQYF. CDR3 nucleotides: TGTGCCAGCAGATACTCGGACGAGCAGTACTTC.

This clone was counted between two and nine times. The chain carries TRBV19 and TRBJ2-3; 11 nucleotides align to TRBD2. Trimming cost V 4 bases and J 2 bases; bases outside gene matches: 5. This CDR3 is 16 amino acids long. Germline V gene data show CDR1 as LNHDA and CDR2 as SQIVND (reference sequence). This chain's CDR3 is CASSRLAGRSTDTQYF. The CDR3 DNA reads TGTGCCAGTAGTAGACTAGCGGGACGGTCCACAGATACGCAGTATTTT.

The V call is TRBV3-1 (or the pseudogene TRBV3-2), the J call TRBJ2-4; maybe TRBD2 (7 bases). V shed 1 base and J shed 8 bases, with 12 bases lying between them. This CDR3 region has 14 residues. Per germline, CDR1 LGHDT and CDR2 YNNKEL (reference sequence). In DNA, the CDR3 is TGTGCCAGCAGCCAAGCGGGGGGCTGGGACATTCAGTACTTC. Translation: CASSQAGGWDIQYF.

There are a few counts of this clone. This chain links TRBV28 with TRBJ1-2; maybe TRBD1 (5 bases). Trimming removed 3 bases from V and 7 bases from J, with 15 bases in between. Germline V gene lookup returns CDR1 MDHEN and CDR2 SYDVKM. The CDR3 extends over 14 amino acids. The CDR3 is CASSFPPGVSGYTF. In nucleotides, the CDR3 is TGTGCCAGCAGTTTCCCTCCGGGGGTCTCTGGCTACACCTTC.

This chain connects TRBV5-4 to TRBJ1-1; weak D call: TRBD1 (6 bases). The CDR3 has 15 amino acids. From germline, CDR1 is SGHNT and CDR2 YYREEE (reference sequence). V was pared by 4 bases and J by 0 bases, with 13 bases between. DNA of the CDR3: TGTGCCAGCAGCCGACAGGCCAATATGAACACTGAAGCTTTCTTT. Its protein product is CASSRQANMNTEAFF.

This clone appeared once. The rearrangement joins TRBV5-5 to TRBJ1-1; D ambiguous. This CDR3 comprises 14 residues. The germline V gene has CDR1 SGHKS and CDR2 YYEKEE (reference sequence). V dropped 2 bases and J dropped 1 base, with 9 bases sitting between them. The CDR3 protein is CASSLFGENTEAFF. CDR3 nucleotides: TGTGCCAGCAGCTTATTCGGGGAGAACACTGAAGCTTTCTTT.

The rearrangement links TRBV7-9 to TRBJ2-3, with TRBD1 matching over 9 bases. The ends lost 5 bases at V and 0 bases at J; junction bases unmatched: 9. The CDR3 has 17 residues. Germline CDR1 reads SEHNR; CDR2 reads FQNEAQ (reference sequence). In DNA, the CDR3 is TGTGCCAGCAGCGCACAGGGGGCCATGGCTAGCACAGATACGCAGTATTTT. Its protein is CASSAQGAMASTDTQYF.

This chain connects TRBV2 to TRBJ2-7, with 11 bases matching TRBD2. The CDR3 is 15 amino acids. The junction had 2 bases not matched to a gene; V was cut back by 2 bases and J by 2 bases. CDR1 is SNHLY, CDR2 FYNNEI, per germline. The CDR3 here is CASSESSGGTYEQYF. The DNA of the CDR3 is TGTGCCAGCAGTGAATCTAGCGGGGGGACCTACGAGCAGTACTTC.

The chain carries TRBV3-1 (or the pseudogene TRBV3-2) and TRBJ1-1, with D possibly being TRBD1 (5 bases). Trimming took off 3 bases at V and 0 bases at J, with 8 bases between the two ends. This CDR3 region has 14 residues. CDR1 and CDR2 (germline): LGHDT, YNNKEL (reference sequence). This chain's CDR3 is CASSQGLVNTEAFF. CDR3 coding DNA: TGTGCCAGCAGCCAGGGACTGGTGAACACTGAAGCTTTCTTT.

Only one count was recorded for this clone. CDR3 residues: CASSIPSGNEQFF. The CDR3 DNA follows: TGTGCCAGTAGTATACCAAGCGGCAATGAGCAGTTCTTC. This chain links TRBV19 with TRBJ2-1, with D maybe TRBD2 (5 bases). The CDR3 is 13 residues long. The germline gives CDR1 LNHDA, CDR2 SQIVND (reference sequence). Trimming pared 2 bases from V and 6 bases from J, leaving 8 bases between.

The chain employs TRBV2 and TRBJ1-1; D is possibly TRBD1 (5 bases). The V end lost 8 bases, the J end lost 6 bases, and 13 bases lay between the germline ends. The CDR3 contains 12 residues. Germline assignment: CDR1 SNHLY and CDR2 FYNNEI. Here the CDR3 DNA reads TGTGCCAGCCACCCGGACATCTCTGAAGCTTTCTTT. Its translation: CASHPDISEAFF.

The chain couples TRBV28 to TRBJ1-2; D not resolved. CDR1 and CDR2 (germline): MDHEN, SYDVKM. CDR3 length: 13 amino acids. Trimming cost V 4 bases and J 4 bases, with 10 bases left between them. The CDR3 nucleotides read TGTGCCAGCAGTTCAGTCCGCATCTATGGCTACACCTTC. It specifies CASSSVRIYGYTF.

The chain recombines TRBV19 with TRBJ1-2, with 8 bases aligning to TRBD1. The germline CDR1 and CDR2 sequences are LNHDA and SQIVND (reference sequence). The CDR3 covers 15 residues. V trimming: 6 bases; J trimming: 4 bases; junction bases outside the gene matches: 10. The CDR3 coding sequence is TGTGCCAGTAGCCACGGCAGGGGGCCAGGCTATGGCTACACCTTC. Protein: CASSHGRGPGYGYTF.

This sequence joins TRBV6-5 and TRBJ2-7; tentatively, D is TRBD1 (6 bases). CDR1 MNHEY and CDR2 SVGAGI come from the germline V gene. The V end lost 10 bases, the J end lost 2 bases, and 15 bases lay between the germline ends. This CDR3 has 13 amino acids. CDR3 bases: TGTGCCACCTCAGGGGCGGGTCCCTACGAGCAGTACTTC. Protein: CATSGAGPYEQYF.

In this sample, this clone turned up once. The chain joins TRBV7-9 to TRBJ1-2, with 8 bases that match TRBD1. The J segment lost 5 bases and the V segment lost 6 bases, leaving 5 bases of the junction unmatched. CDR1 and CDR2 (germline): SEHNR, FQNEAQ (reference sequence). The CDR3 is made up of 13 amino acids. This CDR3 reads CASRPDREYGYTF. CDR3 DNA sequence: TGTGCCAGCAGACCGGACAGGGAGTATGGCTACACCTTC.

V usage is TRBV3-1 (or the pseudogene TRBV3-2) and J usage is TRBJ1-4, with 8 bases matching TRBD1. Trimming cost V 5 bases and J 10 bases; bases outside gene matches: 15. The CDR3 runs to 16 residues. In germline, CDR1 is LGHDT, CDR2 YNNKEL (reference sequence). CDR3 protein: CASSAHRDRLFRKLFF. DNA of the CDR3: TGTGCCAGCAGCGCTCACAGGGACAGGTTATTCCGAAAACTGTTTTTT.

The V call is TRBV11-2, the J call TRBJ2-5, with 13 bases matching TRBD2. V trimming: 5 bases; J trimming: 4 bases; junction bases outside the gene matches: 7. The V gene's germline CDR1 is SGHAT and CDR2 FQNNGV. The CDR3 runs 16 residues. CDR3 region: CASSPMGLAGRETQYF. CDR3 sequence (DNA): TGTGCCAGCAGCCCTATGGGACTAGCGGGGCGAGAGACCCAGTACTTC.

This chain connects TRBV7-9 to TRBJ2-1, with D possibly matching TRBD2 (5 bases). Germline lookup yields CDR1 SEHNR and CDR2 FQNEAQ (reference sequence). The CDR3 contains 17 residues. With 5 bases removed from V and 4 bases from J, the gap between germline ends came to 21 bases. CDR3 loop: CASSPLLFREDYNEQFF. As DNA, the CDR3 is TGTGCCAGCAGCCCTCTGTTGTTCCGGGAAGATTACAATGAGCAGTTCTTC.

The rearrangement links TRBV5-1 to TRBJ1-1; TRBD1 matches at 11 bases. CDR3 length: 15 residues. Losses at the gene ends were 4 bases for V and 5 bases for J; bases not matched to a gene: 7. Germline V lookup: CDR1 SGHRS, CDR2 YFSETQ. The CDR3 DNA sequence: TGCGCCAGCAGCCCGGGCGGGACAGGGGGGACTGAAGCTTTCTTT. Protein product: CASSPGGTGGTEAFF. Filled out from reference TRBV5-1 and TRBJ1-1, the complete variable domain reads KAGVTQTPRYLIKTRGQQVTLSCSPISGHRSVSWYQQTPGQGLQFLFEYFSETQRNKGNFPGRFSGRQFSNSRSEMNVSTLELGDSALYLCASSPGGTGGTEAFFGQGTRLTVV.

To note about this clone: Other DNA sequences in this specimen translate into the identical CDR3. V and J are TRBV7-3 and TRBJ2-1, with D unclear. Per the germline V gene, CDR1 is SGHTA and CDR2 is FQGTGA. The CDR3 is 15 amino acids. Deletions cut 1 base from V and 0 bases from J, with 7 bases between. CDR3 protein: CASSLSGSSYNEQFF. Written as DNA, the CDR3 is TGTGCCAGCAGCTTAAGCGGCAGCTCCTACAATGAGCAGTTCTTC.

V is TRBV27 and J is TRBJ2-7; weak D call: TRBD1 (7 bases). V lost 6 bases, J lost 4 bases, and 19 bases lay in between. From germline, CDR1 is MNHEY and CDR2 SMNVEV (reference sequence). The CDR3 consists of 15 residues. CDR3 sequence reads: CASRRWTAGGYEQYF. The CDR3 nucleotides are TGTGCCAGCAGACGATGGACGGCAGGGGGGTACGAGCAGTACTTC.